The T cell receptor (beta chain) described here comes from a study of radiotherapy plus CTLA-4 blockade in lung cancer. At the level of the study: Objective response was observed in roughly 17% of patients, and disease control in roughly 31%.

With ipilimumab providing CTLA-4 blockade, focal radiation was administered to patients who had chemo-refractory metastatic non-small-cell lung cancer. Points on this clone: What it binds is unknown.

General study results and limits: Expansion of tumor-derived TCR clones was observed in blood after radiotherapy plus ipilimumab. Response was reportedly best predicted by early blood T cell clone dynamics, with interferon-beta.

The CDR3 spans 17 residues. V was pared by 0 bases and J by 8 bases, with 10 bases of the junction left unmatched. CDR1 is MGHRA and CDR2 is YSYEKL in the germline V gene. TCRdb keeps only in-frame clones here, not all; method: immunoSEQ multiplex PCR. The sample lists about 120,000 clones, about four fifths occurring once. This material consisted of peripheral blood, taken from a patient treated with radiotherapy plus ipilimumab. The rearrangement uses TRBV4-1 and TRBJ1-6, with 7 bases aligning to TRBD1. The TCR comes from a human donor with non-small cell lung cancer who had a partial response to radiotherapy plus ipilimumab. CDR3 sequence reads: CASSQEGWLQGDSPLHF. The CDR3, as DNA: TGCGCCAGCAGCCAAGAGGGGTGGCTCCAGGGGGATTCACCCCTCCACTTT.